These 4 T cell receptor beta chains came from one sample sequenced in a study of blood T cell repertoires in COVID-19. Generated by immunoSEQ multiplex PCR, the TCRdb table keeps only in-frame clones and is missing some. The sample holds roughly 110,000 clones; roughly 85% are singletons and the top ten take about 3.4%. Sequencing used peripheral blood. The source of these receptors is a man in his forties with acute or convalescent COVID-19.

The CDR3 coding sequence is TGTGCCAGCAGCAAAGCCGGGAAAACCCTGAGACCGGATACGCAGTATTTT. It codes for CASSKAGKTLRPDTQYF. This chain connects TRBV21-1 to TRBJ2-3; the D call TRBD2 from the table was never checked on the DNA. TRBV21-1 is tagged as a pseudogene. The CDR3 is 17 residues long.

The V gene is TRBV10-1, the J gene TRBJ2-2; maybe TRBD2 (6 bases). The germline V gene has CDR1 WNHNN and CDR2 SYGVQD (reference sequence). The CDR3 sequence is 15 residues long. V was pared by 3 bases and J by 6 bases, with 14 bases between. As DNA, the CDR3 is TGCGCCAGCAGTGACGAGGGGCCGGGAGCCGGGGAGCTGTTTTTT. Translated: CASSDEGPGAGELFF.

This clone is a singleton in its sample. V gene TRBV19 combines with J gene TRBJ2-1; D is perhaps TRBD2 (5 bases). V was shortened by 3 bases and J by 5 bases, with 8 bases between the two germline ends. The CDR3 is 13 amino acids. In germline, CDR1 is LNHDA, CDR2 SQIVND (reference sequence). CDR3 bases: TGTGCCAGTAGTATTGGACTGAACAATGAGCAGTTCTTC. It encodes CASSIGLNNEQFF.

The chain couples TRBV15 to TRBJ2-7; a possible D gene is TRBD2 (7 bases). This CDR3 is built from 15 residues. Germline V gene sequence: CDR1 LNHNV, CDR2 YYDKDF (reference sequence). Trimming left V 3 bases short and J 4 bases short, with 16 bases between. The CDR3, as DNA: TGTGCCACCAGCAGCTATCCGCGGGGGCGGTACGAGCAGTACTTC. Amino acids: CATSSYPRGRYEQYF.